The rows below give T cell receptor beta chains drawn from one sample of a study of patients and donors after allogeneic stem cell transplantation. MiXCR, run by TCRdb on the RT-PCR reads, gives a single entry per CDR3 protein. The data contain about 150,000 distinct CDR3 sequences, about two fifths of them singletons. Sequenced material: blood, either unsorted or a sorted T cell fraction (not recorded which). The receptors stem from a human donor who was either an allogeneic HSCT recipient or a stem cell or donor lymphocyte infusion donor (not recorded which). It is not recorded whose cells these are; they may come from a transplant donor. Each CDR3 is given with its conserved first and last residue. D genes are given only for firm matches. Clone size, where shown, is once, few, many, or a class for clones that have expanded.

cdr3_aa	cdr3_nt	j_call	d_call	clone_size	v_call
CASSQDVRQRLFGYTF	TGTGCCAGCAGCCAAGATGTGAGACAACGGCTTTTTGGCTACACCTTC	TRBJ1-2	.	.	TRBV3-1
CASSYRTSGTRYNEQFF	TGTGCCAGCAGTTATCGGACTAGCGGGACCCGCTACAATGAGCAGTTCTTC	TRBJ2-1	TRBD2	few	TRBV6-2/TRBV6-3
CASTPLIGGTEAFF	TGTGCCAGCACCCCCTTAATAGGGGGCACTGAAGCTTTCTTT	TRBJ1-1	.	.	TRBV6-5
CASSPKLLPNTEAFF	TGTGCCAGCAGCCCTAAATTGCTACCCAACACTGAAGCTTTCTTT	TRBJ1-1	.	.	TRBV9
CSAGTGINGYTF	TGCAGTGCTGGGACGGGAATAAATGGCTACACCTTC	TRBJ1-2	.	few	TRBV20-1
CASSYRTGTDTQYF	TGTGCCAGCAGTTACCGAACAGGCACAGATACGCAGTATTTT	TRBJ2-3	.	.	TRBV6-5
CASSLSDRESDTQYF	TGTGCCAGCAGCTTGAGCGACCGGGAATCAGATACGCAGTATTTT	TRBJ2-3	.	.	TRBV5-5
CASRAGQGLTYEQFF	TGTGCCAGCAGAGCGGGACAGGGCCTTACGTATGAGCAGTTCTTC	TRBJ2-1	TRBD1	few	TRBV12-3/TRBV12-4
CASKGTSAGANVLTF	TGTGCCAGCAAAGGGACATCTGCTGGGGCCAACGTCCTGACTTTC	TRBJ2-6	.	few	TRBV2
CSAGTVGPGELFF	TGCAGTGCTGGCACAGTGGGGCCCGGGGAGCTGTTTTTT	TRBJ2-2	.	.	TRBV20-1
CASSQRTNTGELFF	TGTGCCAGCAGCCAGCGGACGAACACCGGGGAGCTGTTTTTT	TRBJ2-2	.	.	TRBV7-9
CASSQSGFFGNTIYF	TGCGCCAGCAGCCAGTCCGGGTTCTTTGGAAACACCATATATTTT	TRBJ1-3	.	.	TRBV4-3
CASSLAWEETQYF	TGTGCCAGCAGTTTAGCATGGGAAGAGACCCAGTACTTC	TRBJ2-5	.	.	TRBV12-3/TRBV12-4
CASRGSMNTEAFF	TGTGCCAGCAGAGGAAGCATGAACACTGAAGCTTTCTTT	TRBJ1-1	.	few	TRBV6-2/TRBV6-3
CSAGRSGRDTQYF	TGCAGTGCTGGAAGGTCAGGGAGGGATACGCAGTATTTT	TRBJ2-3	.	few	TRBV20-1
CASSFGPAGTGELFF	TGTGCCAGCAGCTTCGGTCCTGCGGGCACCGGGGAGCTGTTTTTT	TRBJ2-2	.	.	TRBV11-2
CASSRRDRGLGGREKLFF	TGTGCCAGCAGCCGTCGGGACAGGGGGCTCGGAGGCCGCGAAAAACTGTTTTTT	TRBJ1-4	TRBD1	.	TRBV7-3
CASSSLFRGGPNQPQHF	TGTGCCAGCAGTTCACTCTTCAGAGGGGGCCCCAATCAGCCCCAGCATTTT	TRBJ1-5	TRBD1	few	TRBV12-3/TRBV12-4
CATVRDQGGELFF	TGTGCCACGGTCAGGGACCAGGGCGGGGAGCTGTTTTTT	TRBJ2-2	.	few	TRBV28